By sample fraction, the clone carrying this TCR beta chain is medium-sized. The antigen remains undetermined. CD4+CD25+CD127- Tregs, CD4+CD25- non-Tregs, CD4 and CD8 cells were sorted. Method: immunoSEQ multiplex PCR; TCRdb's copy keeps in-frame clones and lacks some. Of 92,000 or so clones listed, roughly 92% are singletons. The data are from a study of Tregs in tolerant kidney transplant recipients. Study conclusions and caveats: Expanding Tregs on activated donor B cells appeared to best identify donor-specific TCRbeta clones.

This CDR3 is built from 16 residues. In germline, CDR1 is MNHNY, CDR2 SVGAGI (reference sequence). V gave up 1 base and J gave up 1 base, with 13 bases separating them. V and J are TRBV6-6 and TRBJ1-2; D is perhaps TRBD1 (6 bases). Sequencing input: CD8+ T cells from blood. This sequence originates from a human donor in good health. The CDR3, as DNA: TGTGCCAGCAGTTACTTAGCCAGGGGTGATAACTATGGCTACACCTTC. Protein sequence: CASSYLARGDNYGYTF.